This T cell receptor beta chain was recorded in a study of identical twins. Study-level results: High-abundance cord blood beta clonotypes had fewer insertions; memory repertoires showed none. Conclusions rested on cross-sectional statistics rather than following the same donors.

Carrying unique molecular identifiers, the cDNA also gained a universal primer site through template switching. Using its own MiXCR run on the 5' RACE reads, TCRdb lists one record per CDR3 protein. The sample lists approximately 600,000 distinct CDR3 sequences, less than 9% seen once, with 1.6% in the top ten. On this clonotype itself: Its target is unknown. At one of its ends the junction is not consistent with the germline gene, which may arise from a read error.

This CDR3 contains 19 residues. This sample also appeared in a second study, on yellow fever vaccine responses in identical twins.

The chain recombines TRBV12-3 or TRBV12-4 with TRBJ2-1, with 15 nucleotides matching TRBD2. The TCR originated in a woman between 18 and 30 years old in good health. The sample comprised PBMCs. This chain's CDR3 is CTSSLNRGTSGRQYNEQFF. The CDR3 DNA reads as TGTACCAGCAGTTTAAATAGGGGGACTAGCGGGAGGCAATACAATGAGCAGTTCTTC.